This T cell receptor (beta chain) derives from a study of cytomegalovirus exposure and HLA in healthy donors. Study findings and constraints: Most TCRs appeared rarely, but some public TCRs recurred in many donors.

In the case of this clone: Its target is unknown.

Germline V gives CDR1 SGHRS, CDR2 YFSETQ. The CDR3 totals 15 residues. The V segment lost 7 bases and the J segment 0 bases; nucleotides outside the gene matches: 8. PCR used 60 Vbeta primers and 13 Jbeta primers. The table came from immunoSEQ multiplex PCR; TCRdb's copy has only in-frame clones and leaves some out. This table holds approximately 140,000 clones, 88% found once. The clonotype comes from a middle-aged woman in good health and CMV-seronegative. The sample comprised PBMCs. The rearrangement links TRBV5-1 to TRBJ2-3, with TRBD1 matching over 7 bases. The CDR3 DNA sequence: TGCGCCAGCGGACCAACAGGGGTGAGCACAGATACGCAGTATTTT. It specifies CASGPTGVSTDTQYF.